This T cell receptor (beta chain) was sequenced for a study of blood T cells in healthy people across ages (dated by TCRdb to between 2015 and 2017). About the study as a whole: In model experiments, roughly one uniquely barcoded TCR beta cDNA molecule per two T cells was captured by template switching. To track age-related changes in TCR beta repertoire diversity, the study relied on deep sequencing normalized with unique cDNA molecular identifiers. The donors were split into four age groups: young (average around 17 years), middle-aged (39), aged (over 55) and long-lived (82). To avoid experimental bias, donors of different ages were randomly spread across the sequencing lanes. For two donors (one aged 18 to 30 and one aged 80 or older), the study analyzed two additional independent replicas of 1 million unique cDNA reads from the same blood draw. Overall study outcomes, separate from this receptor: Total diversity estimates from one million sequenced T cells were considered lower bounds and underestimates. There was a strong correlation between observed TCR beta diversity and the percentage of naive T cells measured by flow cytometry. As age increased, observed TCR beta diversity per million T cells dropped in a roughly linear way, and a significant reduction was already evident by age around 41. Compared with the aged group, more naive CD4+ T cells, fewer expanded clones and increased TCR diversity were shown by the long-lived group, suggesting age selection. Since profiling was done on bulk unsorted PBMCs, naive and antigen-experienced compartments could not be conclusively compared. Because donor CMV infection status was unknown, age-related changes in expanded clonotypes were potentially confounded.

Donors were 40 or so systemically healthy Caucasian individuals from Russia aged roughly 6 to 95 years. Approximately 9.3 milliliters of peripheral blood were collected from each donor into EDTA-treated Vacutainer tubes. Ficoll-Paque density-gradient centrifugation was used to isolate PBMCs, with at least 7 million obtained per sample. Total RNA was extracted from PBMCs with Trizol reagent, with at least 6 micrograms obtained per sample. For every donor, an aliquot of PBMCs went through flow cytometry to measure the percentages of naive CD45RAhigh/CD27high T cells. The library was made by 5' RACE. The instrument given in TCRdb is Illumina HiSeq 2500. A second PCR of about 7 to 12 cycles was run with a J-beta primer mix and a sample-barcoded 5' primer. A unique molecular identifier was introduced onto each TCR beta cDNA molecule by a template-switch 5' adaptor carrying 12 random nucleotides. At least 3 million CDR3-containing paired-end reads were obtained from each sample. All of the RNA was converted into first-strand cDNA using the Mint cDNA synthesis kit, with a TRBC-specific oligonucleotide serving as the primer. After uracil-DNA glycosylase treatment, a first 18-cycle PCR used universal primers M1SS and BC2_uni_R on all cDNA. In the paper's pipeline: For normalization, 1 million high-quality reads, each with a distinct molecular identifier, were randomly selected from each sample. Instead of being binned into consensus sequences, reads that shared molecular identifiers were thrown out. MiTCR, run with a Q25 quality threshold and the strictest error-elimination algorithm, handled CDR3 identification, clonotype clustering and error correction. A nonparametric unseen species model using Euler transformation provided a lower-bound estimate of total TCR beta diversity. TCRdb reprocessed the public reads (quality trimming at Q25 with fastp, clone calling with MiXCR) and kept in-frame beta chains. Here each entry gathers all rows of one CDR3 protein and keeps the most common genes and DNA. TCRdb's processing, not the study's, gives the V and J calls here. Within this sample are 1.6 million or so distinct CDR3 sequences, with about 31% of them counted one time only. The ten largest clones represent approximately 11% of the sample.

From the germline V gene (reference sequence), CDR1 is SEHNR and CDR2 is FQNEAQ. Taken from cysteine to phenylalanine, the CDR3 has 15 residues. Just the 45-base CDR3 DNA is kept, in frame starting at base 1. Unmatched junction bases come to 6, with V trimmed by 5 bases and J by 1 base. As to this clonotype: Its antigen remains undetermined. No base qualities exist here, and no much larger clone lies one base off it.

The rearrangement combines TRBV7-9 with TRBJ2-3; TRBD1 agrees with 7 junctional bases. Material for sequencing was blood. This receptor was taken from a woman aged 25 to 39 in good health. The CDR3 sequence is CASSKQGSGTDTQYF. Read as DNA, the sequence is TGTGCCAGCAGCAAACAGGGGAGCGGCACAGATACGCAGTATTTT.